This T cell receptor (beta chain) was profiled in a study of blood T cell repertoires in COVID-19. Study at large: Nucleic acid was either cDNA or gDNA, and it came from T cells, B-cell-depleted T cells, or PBMCs.

Original handling: Amplification with reference gene primers provided the estimates of nucleated cell counts. Profiled with immunoSEQ multiplex PCR; TCRdb holds only in-frame clones, not every one. For V, J and clone size, that table is used; D and trimming come from the DNA. The data hold over 200,000 clones, with roughly 87% observed a single time. The germline CDR1 and CDR2 sequences are MDHEN and SYDVKM. Trimming removed 6 bases from V and 7 bases from J; junction bases left unmatched: 12. This CDR3 comprises 15 residues. Sequencing used peripheral blood. The source of this sequence is a man aged 35-49 years with active or convalescent COVID-19. The chain is built from TRBV28 and TRBJ2-7; 10 nucleotides match TRBD1. CDR3 DNA sequence: TGTGCCAGCAGACCTACCGGGACAGGGGTGAGGGAGCAGTACTTC. This sequence encodes CASRPTGTGVREQYF.